This T cell receptor (beta chain) was retrieved from a study of blood T cells in healthy people across ages. J gave up 6 bases and V 7 bases, and 12 bases lay outside the gene matches. The CDR3 sequence is 16 residues long. CDR1 and CDR2 from the germline V gene are MDHEN and SYDVKM. A second 7 to 11 cycle PCR used barcoded and J-beta primers. TCRdb used MiXCR to reprocess the 5' RACE reads, holding one entry per CDR3 protein. Of some 780,000 distinct CDR3 sequences in the sample, 56% were seen once. The chain links TRBV28 to TRBJ2-1; 10 bases are a match to TRBD2. The material sequenced was blood. The clonotype originates from a man aged 40-50 years in good health. The CDR3 spells CASKDPSGRTINEQFF. CDR3 bases: TGTGCCAGCAAAGACCCTAGCGGGAGAACAATCAATGAGCAGTTCTTC.